The following is a T cell receptor beta chain sequence with its context. Original processing notes: Quantification of nucleated cells was approximated via reference gene primer amplification. Clones were sequenced by immunoSEQ multiplex PCR, and TCRdb holds only the in-frame ones, with some missing. V and J calls and clone size are those listed in that table; D and trimming were worked out from the DNA. The sample lists 100,000 or so clones, approximately 91% occurring once. The data belong to a study of blood T cell repertoires in COVID-19. Study details: Italy, Spain and the United States were the sources of the convalescent and acute COVID-19 samples. T cells, B-cell-depleted T cells, or PBMCs supplied cDNA or gDNA.

The V end lost 4 bases, the J end lost 5 bases, and 14 bases lay between the germline ends. Germline CDR1 SGHAT, CDR2 FQDESV (reference sequence). The CDR3 length is 15 residues. The chain joins TRBV11-1 to TRBJ1-4; the D is unclear. The TCR originated in a man aged 50-59 years with acute or convalescent COVID-19. What was sequenced was peripheral blood. Here the CDR3 reads CASSWSRRVNEKLFF. The CDR3 nucleotides are TGTGCCAGCAGCTGGTCAAGGAGGGTGAATGAAAAACTGTTTTTT.